This TCR beta chain comes out of a study of post-analysis software for immune sequencing data. Study information: As for disease course, relapsing-remitting, secondary progressive and progressive-relapsing multiple sclerosis were all included. General observations from the study: Patients used about 5 TRBV segments, including TRBV5-6, TRBV5-1 and TRBV20-1, more often than controls. Same-batch samples co-clustered strongly by F measure. Compared with controls, patients showed significantly lower normalized Chao1 diversity.

Included in the TCR beta cDNA libraries were unique molecular identifiers. T cells numbering roughly 0.9 to 10 million yielded cDNA molecules that totaled roughly 0.5 million. MiXCR was run by TCRdb on the PCR reads, yielding one entry per CDR3 protein. The sample has a few hundred thousand distinct CDR3 sequences; roughly 30% are singletons. This clonotype was counted only a few times. As yet, its antigen is unknown. The CDR3 is 13 amino acids. The sequenced material came from blood. The chain has TRBV21-1 and TRBJ1-2; TRBD1, as called in the table, went unchecked against the DNA. TRBV21-1 corresponds to a pseudogene. The clonotype originates from a girl between 10 and 17 years old with multiple sclerosis. DNA of the CDR3: TGTGCCAGGGCCGCGGGACACCACTATGGCTACACCTTC. Translated: CARAAGHHYGYTF.